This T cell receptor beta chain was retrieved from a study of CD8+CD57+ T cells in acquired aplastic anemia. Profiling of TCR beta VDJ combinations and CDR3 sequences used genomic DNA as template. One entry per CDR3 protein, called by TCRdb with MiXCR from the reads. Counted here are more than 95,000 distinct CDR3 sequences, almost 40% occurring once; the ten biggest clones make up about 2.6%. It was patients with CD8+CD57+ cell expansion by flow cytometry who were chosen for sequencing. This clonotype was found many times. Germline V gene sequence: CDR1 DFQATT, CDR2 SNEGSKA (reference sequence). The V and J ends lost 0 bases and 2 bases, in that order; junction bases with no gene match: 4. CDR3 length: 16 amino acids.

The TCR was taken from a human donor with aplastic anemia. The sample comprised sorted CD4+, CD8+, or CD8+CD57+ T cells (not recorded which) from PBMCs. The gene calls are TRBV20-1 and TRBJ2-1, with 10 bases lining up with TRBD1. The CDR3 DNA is TGCAGTGCTAGAGATCAAGGACAGGGGGCCTACAATGAGCAGTTCTTC. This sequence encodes CSARDQGQGAYNEQFF.